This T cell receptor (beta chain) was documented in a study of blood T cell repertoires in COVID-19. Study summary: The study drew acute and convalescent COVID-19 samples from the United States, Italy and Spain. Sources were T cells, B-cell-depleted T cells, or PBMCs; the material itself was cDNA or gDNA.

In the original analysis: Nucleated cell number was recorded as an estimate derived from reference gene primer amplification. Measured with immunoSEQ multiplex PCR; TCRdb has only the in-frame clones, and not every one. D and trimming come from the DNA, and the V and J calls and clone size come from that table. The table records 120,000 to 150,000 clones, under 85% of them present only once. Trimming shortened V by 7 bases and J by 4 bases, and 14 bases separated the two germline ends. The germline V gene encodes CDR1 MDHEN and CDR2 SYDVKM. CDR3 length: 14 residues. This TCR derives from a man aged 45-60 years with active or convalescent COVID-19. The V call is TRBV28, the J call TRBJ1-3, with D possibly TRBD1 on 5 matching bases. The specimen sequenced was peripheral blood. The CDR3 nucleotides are TGTGCCAGCACCGCTTGGGGGGACGGAAACACCATATATTTT. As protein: CASTAWGDGNTIYF.